The sequence of this TCR beta chain was determined in a study of shared clonotypes between healthy human individuals (dated by TCRdb to the early 2020s). Background on the whole study: The cohort comprised two women and a few men aged 18 to 49 years. Leukapheresis yielded between about 0.85 and 10 billion PBMCs per donor. Different laboratories and diverse techniques were used to prepare libraries and sequence TCR repertoires, to increase sequencing depth and limit assay-specific biases. For each donor, three plates each were used for CD4 naive and CD4 memory, two plates were used for CD8 naive, and one plate was used for CD8 memory. The study deeply sequenced blood TCR repertoires of about five healthy adults to estimate repertoire size and the extent of clonotype sharing between individuals.

The donors were healthy, HIV-negative adults who had no recently reported acute infections or vaccinations. Only Caucasian adults living in Nashville, Tennessee, USA were represented among the donors. CD4+ T cells were enriched through magnetic negative selection, after which naive cells were positively selected on CD45RA and the remaining negative fraction served as the memory subset. Blood was collected by leukapheresis, and PBMCs were isolated by Ficoll-Histopaque density gradient centrifugation and then cryopreserved in liquid nitrogen vapor phase. Analytical flow cytometry was used to check the purity and quantity of each magnetically sorted T cell population. From each sorted fraction, genomic DNA was isolated and quantified by UV absorbance on a Nanodrop 2000c. Using the deep immunoSEQ assay, multiplex PCR amplified TCR CDR3 regions from genomic DNA. Extracted genomic DNA from each cell subset was distributed evenly across all wells of several immunoSEQ 96-well plates, and each plate was treated as a replicate. For sorted subsets, about 200 ng genomic DNA, equal to about 30,000 T cell genomes, was loaded into each replicate PCR. Purified libraries were measured with a Qubit 3.0 fluorometer, size-checked on a Bioanalyzer 2100, and measured again with the KAPA Library Quantification kit. Every immunoSEQ 96-well plate was sequenced on a separate single-read 150-cycle Illumina NextSeq 550 flow cell. Per the original workflow: The immunoSEQ output contained only junctional sequences without quality scores, so filtering could not match that applied to full-length reads. To assign V/J genes and CDR3, sequences were annotated against IMGT germline references using PyIR, a Python wrapper for IgBLAST v1.9. Any read was removed if the V/J assignment was weak (E-value above 1e-6), the CDR3 was missing, or the read contained stop codons, out-of-frame junctions, or ambiguous translated residues. V3J clonotypes were defined as sequences sharing the same inferred V gene, J gene, and CDR3 amino acid sequence. Percentage overlap between repertoires was computed as shared unique clonotypes divided by the size of the smaller repertoire. Richness of each repertoire was evaluated using RTK rarefaction, the Chao1 estimator, and Recon v2.1 estimates of unobserved clonotypes. Generation probabilities were computed with OLGA for all TCRbeta clonotypes obtained by the gDNA method from several donors. TCRdb holds this immuneACCESS table with in-frame rearrangements only. Some clones are missing; in checked studies, unresolved V genes explain under half, and the rest has no known cause. V and J calls and clone size come straight from that table; D and trimming were deduced from the DNA. The sample table holds millions of clones, of which 85% to 95% were seen once. 0.1% to 0.15% of the sample goes to the ten largest clones.

The CDR3 numbers 13 residues from cysteine through phenylalanine. Of all the DNA, just the CDR3 is kept, 39 bases in frame from base 1. The junction shows trimming of 7 bases on V and 3 bases on J, plus 10 bases between the germline ends. The CDR1 and CDR2 encoded by the germline V gene are WSHSY and SAAADI. Study-wide findings and limitations: Sharing across a few donors was observed for approximately 5% of naive CD4, less than 4% of naive CD8, 2% to 2.5% of memory CD4, and roughly 0.4% of memory CD8 clonotypes. Rarefaction of sorted-subset datasets indicated incomplete sequencing despite the large sequencing depth. Because the study included only a small number of donors, the genetic and exposure-history diversity represented was limited. Sampling was restricted to blood, and TCR repertoires in tissue are likely to differ from TCR repertoires in blood. Higher generation probabilities were observed for clonotypes shared by all four sorted-subset donors than for non-shared clonotypes. Based on pairwise subsampling, the degree of clonotype sharing among donors was expected to be affected by sequencing depth. Naive subsets generally had larger estimated clonotype richness than memory subsets did.

Notes on this clone: It has no known antigen specificity. No base quality information exists; no much larger clone differs at one position.

This chain is built from TRBV10-2 and TRBJ1-5; the D gene lacks a confident call. The specimen was naive CD4+ T cells sorted from blood. This specimen's cell subset or site label, interpreted: CD45RA+ positively selected. This receptor was obtained from a man between 18 and 35 years old in good health. The CDR3: CASIGGFNQPQHF. The DNA is TGCGCCAGCATCGGAGGTTTCAATCAGCCCCAGCATTTT.